The 5 T cell receptor beta chains below all came from one sample that was sequenced in a study of T cell repertoires in cytomegalovirus infection (dated by TCRdb to the late 2010s). The instrument given in TCRdb is Illumina HiSeq 1500. TCRdb applied fastp at Q25 and MiXCR to the public reads, then kept only in-frame beta chains. One record per CDR3 amino acid sequence lists the most common genes and DNA. A total of over 150,000 distinct CDR3 sequences appear in this sample, roughly an eighth of them only once. 27% of the sample goes to the ten largest clones. The source material was PBMCs. These receptors were taken from a human donor in good health (CMV status not recorded). Some clones in this sample may be carry-over from other donors' samples.

This rearrangement joins TRBV29-1 to TRBJ1-1; D perhaps matches TRBD1 (5 bases). The CDR3 has 16 residues. Trimming took 7 bases from V and 0 from J, leaving 21 bases between them. From germline, CDR1 is SQVTM and CDR2 ANQGSEA. CDR3 amino acids: CSATPPRSGLNTEAFF. The CDR3 nucleotides are TGCAGCGCTACCCCTCCTCGATCAGGGTTGAACACTGAAGCTTTCTTT.

V gene TRBV27 combines with J gene TRBJ1-1, with D unclear. V shed 1 base and J shed 3 bases, with 9 bases lying between them. CDR1 is MNHEY, CDR2 SMNVEV, per germline (reference sequence). The CDR3 extends over 14 amino acids. CDR3 bases: TGTGCCAGCAGTTTATATTGGGGTGACACTGAAGCTTTCTTT. This translates into CASSLYWGDTEAFF.

V gene TRBV25-1 combines with J gene TRBJ2-1, with a tentative D call TRBD2 (6 bases). V was trimmed by 6 bases and J by 0 bases, leaving 15 bases between them. In germline, CDR1 is MGHDK, CDR2 SYGVNS. CDR3 length: 16 amino acids. CDR3 sequence reads: CASSDTSPSSYNEQFF. In nucleotides, the CDR3 is TGTGCCAGCAGCGATACTAGCCCAAGCTCCTACAATGAGCAGTTCTTC.

This clonotype was recorded at least ten times. The V call is TRBV6-5, the J call TRBJ1-5; 7 bases line up with TRBD1. V lost 5 bases, J lost 4 bases, and 8 bases stayed unmatched. This CDR3 has 15 residues. Germline values: CDR1 MNHEY, CDR2 SVGAGI. This CDR3 reads CASSRDSALNQPQHF. In DNA form, the CDR3 reads TGTGCCAGCAGTCGGGACAGTGCGTTAAATCAGCCCCAGCATTTT.

The chain combines TRBV12-3 or TRBV12-4 with TRBJ1-5, with D uncertain. The CDR3 spans 14 residues. V lost 7 bases and J lost 6, with 16 bases in between. CDR3 protein: CASNEGRETQPQHF. The DNA of the CDR3 is TGTGCCAGCAACGAGGGAAGGGAGACTCAGCCCCAGCATTTT.